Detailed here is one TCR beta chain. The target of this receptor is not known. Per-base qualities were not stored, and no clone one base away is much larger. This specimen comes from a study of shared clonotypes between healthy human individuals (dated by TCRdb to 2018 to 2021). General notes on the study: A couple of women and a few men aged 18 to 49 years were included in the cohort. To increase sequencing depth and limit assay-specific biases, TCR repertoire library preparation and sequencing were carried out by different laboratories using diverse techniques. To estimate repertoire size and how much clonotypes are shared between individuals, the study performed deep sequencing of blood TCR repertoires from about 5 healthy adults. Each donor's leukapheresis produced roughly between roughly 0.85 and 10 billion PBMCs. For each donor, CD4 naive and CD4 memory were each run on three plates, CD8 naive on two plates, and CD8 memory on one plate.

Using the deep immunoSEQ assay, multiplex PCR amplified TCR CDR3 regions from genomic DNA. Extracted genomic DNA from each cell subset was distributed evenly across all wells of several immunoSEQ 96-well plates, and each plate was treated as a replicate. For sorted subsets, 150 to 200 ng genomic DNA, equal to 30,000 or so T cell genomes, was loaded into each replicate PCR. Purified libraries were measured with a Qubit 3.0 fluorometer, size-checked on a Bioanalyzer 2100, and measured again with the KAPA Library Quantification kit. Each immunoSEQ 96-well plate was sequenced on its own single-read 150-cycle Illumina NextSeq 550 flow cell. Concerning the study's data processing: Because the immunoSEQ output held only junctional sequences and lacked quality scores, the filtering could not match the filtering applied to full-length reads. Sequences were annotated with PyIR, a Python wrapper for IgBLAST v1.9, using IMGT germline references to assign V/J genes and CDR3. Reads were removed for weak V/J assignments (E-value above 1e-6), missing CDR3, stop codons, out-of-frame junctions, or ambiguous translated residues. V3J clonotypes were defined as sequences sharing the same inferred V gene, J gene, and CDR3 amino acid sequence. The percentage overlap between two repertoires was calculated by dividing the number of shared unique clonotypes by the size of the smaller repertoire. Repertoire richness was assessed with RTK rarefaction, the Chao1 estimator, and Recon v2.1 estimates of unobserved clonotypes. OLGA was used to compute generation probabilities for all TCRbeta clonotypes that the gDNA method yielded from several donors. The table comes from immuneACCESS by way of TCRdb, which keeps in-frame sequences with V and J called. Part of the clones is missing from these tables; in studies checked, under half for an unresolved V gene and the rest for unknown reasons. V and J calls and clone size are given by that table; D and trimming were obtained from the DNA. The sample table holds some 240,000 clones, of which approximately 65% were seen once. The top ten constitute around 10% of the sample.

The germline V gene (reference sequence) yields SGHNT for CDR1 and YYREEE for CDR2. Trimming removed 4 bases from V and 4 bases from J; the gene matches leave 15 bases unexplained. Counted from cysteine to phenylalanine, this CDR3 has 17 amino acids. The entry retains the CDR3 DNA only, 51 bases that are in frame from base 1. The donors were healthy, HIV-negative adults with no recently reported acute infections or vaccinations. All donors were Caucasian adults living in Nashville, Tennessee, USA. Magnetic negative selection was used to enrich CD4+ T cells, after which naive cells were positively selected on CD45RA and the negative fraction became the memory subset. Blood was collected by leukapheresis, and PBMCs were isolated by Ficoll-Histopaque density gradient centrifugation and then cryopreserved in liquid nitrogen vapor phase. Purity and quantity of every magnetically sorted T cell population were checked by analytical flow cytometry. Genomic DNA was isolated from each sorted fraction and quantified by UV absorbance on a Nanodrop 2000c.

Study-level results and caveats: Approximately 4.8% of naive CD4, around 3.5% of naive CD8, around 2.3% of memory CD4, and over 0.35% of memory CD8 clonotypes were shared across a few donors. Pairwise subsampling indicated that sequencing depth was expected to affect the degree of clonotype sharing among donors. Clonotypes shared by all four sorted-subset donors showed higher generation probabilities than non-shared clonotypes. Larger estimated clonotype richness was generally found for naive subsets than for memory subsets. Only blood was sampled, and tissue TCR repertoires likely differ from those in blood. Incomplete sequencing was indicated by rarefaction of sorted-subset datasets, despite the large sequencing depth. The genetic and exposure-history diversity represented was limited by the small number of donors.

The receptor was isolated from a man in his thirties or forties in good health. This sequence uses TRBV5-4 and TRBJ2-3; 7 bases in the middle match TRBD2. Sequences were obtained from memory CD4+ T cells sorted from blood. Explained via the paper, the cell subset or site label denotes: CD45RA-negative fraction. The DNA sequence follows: TGTGCCAGCAGCACCTCTATTCGCGGGAGAATGGCAGATACGCAGTATTTT. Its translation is CASSTSIRGRMADTQYF.